This T cell receptor (beta chain) was obtained from a study of Ad26.COV2.S vaccination and SARS-CoV-2 variants. Overall study findings and caveats: Recipients of either vaccine or placebo displayed similar breadth of non-spike TCRs. The TCR breadth and depth analyses may have produced an underestimate of total T cell responses. The authors reported substantial breadth in spike-specific CD8+ and CD4+ T cell responses after vaccination. Vaccinees displayed broader spike-specific TCR repertoires than placebo recipients.

Trimming left V 2 bases short and J 0 bases short, with 16 bases between. Germline V gene sequence: CDR1 GTSNPN, CDR2 SVGIG (reference sequence). This CDR3 region has 17 residues. Profiling relied on immunoSEQ multiplex PCR, and the TCRdb table lists in-frame clones only, not all of them. Of some 180,000 clones listed, roughly 85% were seen once; the top ten hold under 7.5%. Points on this clone: Its antigen is undetermined.

The material sequenced was peripheral blood, taken after recovery from COVID-19. This sequence was found in a human donor who had recovered from COVID-19. The J gene is TRBJ2-2, the V gene TRBV30; D unclear. CDR3 coding DNA: TGTGCCTGGAGTAACCCCTGGGGTTCCGCGAACACCGGGGAGCTGTTTTTT. Amino acids: CAWSNPWGSANTGELFF. The full variable domain, with the rest looked up from reference TRBV30 and TRBJ2-2, is SQTIHQWPATLVQPVGSPLSLECTVEGTSNPNLYWYRQAAGRGLQLLFYSVGIGQISSEVPQNLSASRPQDRQFILSSKKLLLSDSGFYLCAWSNPWGSANTGELFFGEGSRLTVL.